These 2 T cell receptor beta chains share one sample of origin, sequenced in a study of control samples from healthy donors and cancer patients. Assay used: immunoSEQ multiplex PCR; TCRdb lists only in-frame clones, some missing. The profile shows 100,000 or so clones, 79% of them singletons. Sequenced input: blood. All receptors derive from a woman in her 30s in good health.

This clone was seen a single time. The chain uses TRBV10-3 and TRBJ1-3, with 8 bases lining up with TRBD1. Germline V gives CDR1 ENHRY, CDR2 SYGVKD. This CDR3 spans 13 amino acids. With 8 bases clipped from V and 2 bases from J, the junction kept 2 bases outside the gene matches. CDR3 nucleotides: TGTGCCATCCAGGGGGCGGCTGGAAACACCATATATTTT. Residues: CAIQGAAGNTIYF.

This clone was picked up a small number of times. The rearrangement joins TRBV27 to TRBJ2-7; 7 bases match TRBD1. Looked up from germline, CDR1 is MNHEY and CDR2 is SMNVEV (reference sequence). This CDR3 contains 14 residues. V was pared by 5 bases and J by 3 bases, with 7 bases of the junction left unmatched. The CDR3 protein is CASSQGDSRYEQYF. CDR3 coding DNA: TGTGCCAGCAGTCAAGGGGACAGCCGCTACGAGCAGTACTTC.